The 15 T cell receptor beta chains below come from one sample, sequenced in a study of CD8 T cells in ankylosing spondylitis. MiXCR, applied by TCRdb to the 5' RACE reads, yields one record per CDR3 protein. Seen here are roughly 180,000 distinct CDR3 sequences, 11% observed once, and the top ten hold 25% to 30%. The sequencing sample was made of blood, either unsorted or a sorted T cell fraction (not recorded which). The receptors come from a male donor with ankylosing spondylitis or in good health (not recorded which).

This clonotype has more than one count but fewer than ten. One junction end disagrees with the germline gene, perhaps due to a read error. DNA of the CDR3: TGCACCAGCAGCTACGGTACCGGCAGGAGAGCGAACACTGAAGCTTTCTTT. This sequence encodes CTSSYGTGRRANTEAFF. V usage is TRBV5-1 and J usage is TRBJ1-1, with D uncertain. The germline gives CDR1 SGHRS, CDR2 YFSETQ. CDR3 size: 17 residues.

This clonotype showed up many times. V usage is TRBV7-2 and J usage is TRBJ1-2; tentative D call: TRBD1 (5 bases). Germline V gene data show CDR1 as SGHTA and CDR2 as FQGNSA. The CDR3 totals 18 residues. With 0 bases removed from V and 8 bases from J, the gap between germline ends came to 25 bases. The CDR3 is CASSLASGTGGYQKGYTF. CDR3 nucleotide sequence: TGTGCCAGCAGCTTAGCAAGCGGTACAGGAGGGTATCAGAAGGGCTACACCTTC. Full variable domain (missing parts from reference TRBV7-2 and TRBJ1-2): GAGVSQSPSNKVTEKGKDVELRCDPISGHTALYWYRQSLGQGLEFLIYFQGNSAPDKSGLPSDRFSAERTGGSVSTLTIQRTQQEDSAVYLCASSLASGTGGYQKGYTFGSGTRLTVV.

This clonotype has a count of ten or more. The chain combines TRBV10-1 with TRBJ2-3; D uncertain. Trimming cost V 5 bases and J 5 bases, with 8 bases left between them. This CDR3 is 12 amino acids long. The germline V gene encodes CDR1 WNHNN and CDR2 SYGVQD (reference sequence). CDR3 sequence: CASSYRGDTQYF. The CDR3 DNA reads as TGCGCCAGCAGTTACCGTGGAGATACGCAGTATTTT.

This clonotype was counted at least ten times. CDR3 DNA: TGTGCCGTGGGGACAGGCACGGCTAATGAAAAACTGTTTTTT. Its protein product is CAVGTGTANEKLFF. This chain uses TRBV10-3 with TRBJ1-4, with 8 positions matching TRBD1. The germline gives CDR1 ENHRY, CDR2 SYGVKD. The CDR3 sequence is 14 residues long. The V gene end was trimmed by 11 bases and the J gene end by 3 bases; junction bases not matched to a gene: 8.

This chain uses TRBV9 with TRBJ1-4; D remains unclear. Trimming shortened V by 4 bases and J by 8 bases, and 15 bases separated the two germline ends. The germline V gene has CDR1 SGDLS and CDR2 YYNGEE. This CDR3 region has 14 residues. CDR3 sequence (DNA): TGTGCCAGCAGCCCTTCCGGGTCAAGCGAAAAACTGTTTTTT. It encodes CASSPSGSSEKLFF.

This clonotype came up a few times. This chain uses TRBV7-9 with TRBJ2-3; 11 bases are a match to TRBD2. This CDR3 is 15 amino acids long. The J segment lost 2 bases and the V segment lost 6 bases, leaving 4 bases of the junction unmatched. Germline assignment: CDR1 SEHNR and CDR2 FQNEAQ (reference sequence). In DNA, the CDR3 is TGTGCCAGCAGACGGACTAGCGGGTACACAGATACGCAGTATTTT. This gives the protein CASRRTSGYTDTQYF.

This clonotype was seen ten or more times. The CDR3 sequence: CASSSTIDTQYF. CDR3 nucleotide sequence: TGTGCCAGCAGTTCGACTATAGATACGCAGTATTTT. The chain links TRBV6-5 to TRBJ2-3; D is possibly TRBD2 (5 bases). The CDR3 sequence is 12 residues long. The V and J ends lost 4 bases and 5 bases respectively, with 7 bases between them. Germline assignment: CDR1 MNHEY and CDR2 SVGAGI.

The genes are TRBV6-1 and TRBJ2-3; 12 nucleotides agree with TRBD2. The ends lost 4 bases at V and 5 bases at J; junction bases unmatched: 7. Germline lookup yields CDR1 MNHNS and CDR2 SASEGT. This CDR3 comprises 16 residues. The CDR3 bases are TGTGCCAGCAGTGCCCTAGCGGGAGGGCCGGGAGATACGCAGTATTTT. It is translated as CASSALAGGPGDTQYF.

This clonotype was recorded many times. The rearrangement joins TRBV5-1 to TRBJ2-3; TRBD2 aligns across 7 bases. Looked up from germline, CDR1 is SGHRS and CDR2 is YFSETQ. This CDR3 region has 13 residues. Trimming took 3 bases from V and 13 from J; bases not matched to a gene: 11. CDR3 nucleotides: TGCGCCAGCAGCTCCGAGGGGAGGGCCACAGAGTATTTT. It translates to CASSSEGRATEYF.

This clonotype showed up many times. The chain couples TRBV6-2 or TRBV6-3 to TRBJ2-3; TRBD2 matches at 8 bases. V was pared by 8 bases and J by 3 bases, with 19 bases of the junction left unmatched. The V gene's germline CDR1 is MNHEY and CDR2 SVGEGT. The CDR3 totals 18 residues. CDR3 in amino acids: CASAKGGLAERRTDTQYF. In DNA, the CDR3 is TGTGCCAGCGCTAAGGGCGGACTAGCAGAGAGAAGGACAGATACGCAGTATTTT.

Many counts were recorded for this clonotype. The chain couples TRBV5-1 to TRBJ2-3, with D perhaps TRBD2 (6 bases). V was cut by 3 bases and J by 0 bases, with 11 bases left in between. The CDR3 sequence is 15 residues long. Germline lookup yields CDR1 SGHRS and CDR2 YFSETQ. Written as DNA, the CDR3 is TGCGCCAGCAGCTCGGTAGCGGAAAGCACAGATACGCAGTATTTT. Its protein product is CASSSVAESTDTQYF.

This clonotype came up many times. This chain joins TRBV29-1 and TRBJ1-5; possible D gene TRBD1, 5 bases. The germline gives CDR1 SQVTM, CDR2 ANQGSEA. The CDR3 sequence is 13 residues long. Trimming shortened V by 4 bases and J by 6 bases, and 13 bases separated the two germline ends. Here the CDR3 DNA reads TGCAGCGTTGGTGGCCAGGGCGGTCAGCCCCAGCATTTT. Its protein is CSVGGQGGQPQHF.

This clonotype was seen a handful of times. The chain joins TRBV6-6 to TRBJ2-3, with TRBD2 as a possible D gene (6 bases). The CDR3 is 13 residues long. The germline V gene encodes CDR1 MNHNY and CDR2 SVGAGI (reference sequence). Trimming left V 6 bases short and J 1 base short, with 8 bases between. The DNA for the CDR3 is TGTGCCAGCAGGGAGGGCGGCACAGATACGCAGTATTTT. This sequence encodes CASREGGTDTQYF.

The chain employs TRBV14 and TRBJ2-1, with 7 bases aligning to TRBD2. Germline-derived CDR1 and CDR2 are SGHDN and FVKESK. CDR3 size: 13 residues. V lost 1 base and J lost 9; bases outside the gene matches: 3. CDR3 loop: CASSQGLAGEQFF. CDR3 nucleotides: TGTGCCAGCAGCCAAGGACTAGCTGGTGAGCAGTTCTTC. Full variable domain (missing parts from reference TRBV14 and TRBJ2-1): EAGVTQFPSHSVIEKGQTVTLRCDPISGHDNLYWYRRVMGKEIKFLLHFVKESKQDESGMPNNRFLAERTGGTYSTLKVQPAELEDSGVYFCASSQGLAGEQFFGPGTRLTVL.

This clonotype was counted between two and nine times. The chain employs TRBV25-1 and TRBJ2-2; D may be TRBD2 (6 bases). The CDR3 extends over 13 amino acids. Germline lookup yields CDR1 MGHDK and CDR2 SYGVNS. Trimming stripped 10 bases from V and 4 bases from J, with 13 bases between. The CDR3 is CATRAGFTGELFF. The CDR3 nucleotides read TGTGCCACCCGAGCGGGTTTCACCGGGGAGCTGTTTTTT. Filled out from reference TRBV25-1 and TRBJ2-2, the complete variable domain reads EADIYQTPRYLVIGTGKKITLECSQTMGHDKMYWYQQDPGMELHLIHYSYGVNSTEKGDLSSESTVSRIRTEHFPLTLESARPSHTSQYLCATRAGFTGELFFGEGSRLTVL.